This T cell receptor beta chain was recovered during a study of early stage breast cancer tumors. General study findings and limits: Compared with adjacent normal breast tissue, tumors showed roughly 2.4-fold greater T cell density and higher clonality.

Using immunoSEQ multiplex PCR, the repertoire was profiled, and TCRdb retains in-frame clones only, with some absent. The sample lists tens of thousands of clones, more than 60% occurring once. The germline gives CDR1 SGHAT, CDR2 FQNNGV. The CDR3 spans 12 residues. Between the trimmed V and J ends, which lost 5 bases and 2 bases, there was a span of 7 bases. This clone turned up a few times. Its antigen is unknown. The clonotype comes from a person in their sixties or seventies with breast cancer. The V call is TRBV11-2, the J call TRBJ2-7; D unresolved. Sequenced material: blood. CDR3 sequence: CASSREAYEQYF. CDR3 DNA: TGTGCCAGCAGCCGCGAGGCCTACGAGCAGTACTTC.